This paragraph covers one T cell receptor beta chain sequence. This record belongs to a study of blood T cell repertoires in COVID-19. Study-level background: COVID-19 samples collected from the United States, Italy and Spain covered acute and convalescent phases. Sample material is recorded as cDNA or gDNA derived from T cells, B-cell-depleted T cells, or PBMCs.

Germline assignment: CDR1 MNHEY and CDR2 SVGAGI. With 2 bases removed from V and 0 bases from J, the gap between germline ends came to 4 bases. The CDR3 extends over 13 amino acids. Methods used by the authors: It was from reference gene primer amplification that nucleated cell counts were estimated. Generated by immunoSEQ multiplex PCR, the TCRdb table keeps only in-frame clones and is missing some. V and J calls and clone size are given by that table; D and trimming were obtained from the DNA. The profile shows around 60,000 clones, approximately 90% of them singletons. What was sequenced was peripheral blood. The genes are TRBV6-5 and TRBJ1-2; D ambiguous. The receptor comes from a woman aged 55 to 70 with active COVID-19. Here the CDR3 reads CASSYDSNYGYTF. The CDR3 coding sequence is TGTGCCAGCAGTTACGACTCTAACTATGGCTACACCTTC.